This T cell receptor beta chain emerged from a study of T cell responses to AZD1222 COVID-19 vaccine. Points from the study as a whole: The study identified only five to seven AZD1222 recipients as seropositive at baseline. Nearly half of unique spike-specific TCRs reportedly avoided B.1.351 and B.1.1.7 mutated regions.

Second-dose recipients at about 4 or about 12 weeks were treated as one pooled group. About this clone itself: Its specificity is unknown.

The CDR3 has 14 amino acids. Germline trimming cut 5 bases from V and 0 bases from J; bases unmatched to any gene: 2. CDR1 and CDR2 from the germline V gene are SGHNT and YENEEA. Data came from immunoSEQ multiplex PCR; TCRdb stores just in-frame clones and leaves some out. The sample yields 120,000 to 150,000 clones, approximately 90% seen once. V usage is TRBV11-3 and J usage is TRBJ2-7; TRBD2 matches at 9 bases. This sample comprised peripheral blood, obtained 28 days after the second AZD1222 dose. The clonotype originates from an adult who received the AZD1222 COVID-19 vaccine. In nucleotides, the CDR3 is TGTGCCAGCAGCCAACTAGCGGGCTCCTACGAGCAGTACTTC. It yields the protein CASSQLAGSYEQYF.